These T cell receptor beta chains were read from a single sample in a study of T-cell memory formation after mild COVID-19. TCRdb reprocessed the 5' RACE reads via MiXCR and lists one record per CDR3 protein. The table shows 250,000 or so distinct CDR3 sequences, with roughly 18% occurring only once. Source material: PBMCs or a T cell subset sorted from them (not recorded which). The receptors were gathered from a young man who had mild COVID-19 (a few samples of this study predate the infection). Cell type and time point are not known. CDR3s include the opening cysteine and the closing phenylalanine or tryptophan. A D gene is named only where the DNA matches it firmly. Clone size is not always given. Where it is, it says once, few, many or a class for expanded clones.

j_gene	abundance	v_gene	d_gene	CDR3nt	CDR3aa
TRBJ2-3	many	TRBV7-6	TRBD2	TGTGCCAGCAGCCCCTTGGGTAGCGGGGTTGGGCAGTATTTT	CASSPLGSGVGQYF
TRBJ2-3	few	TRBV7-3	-	TGTGCCAGCAGCCCCCGTCCAGGGCCGAGCACAGATACGCAGTATTTT	CASSPRPGPSTDTQYF
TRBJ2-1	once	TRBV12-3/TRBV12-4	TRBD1	TGTGCCAGCAGCCTGCCGTTAGCAGGGGGCTTCTACAATGAGCAGTTCTTC	CASSLPLAGGFYNEQFF
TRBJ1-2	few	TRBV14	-	TGTGCCAGCAGCAGGGGGTTAAGAGGCTACACCTTC	CASSRGLRGYTF
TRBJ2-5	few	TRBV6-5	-	TGTGCCAGCAGGACCCAGGACAGATACCAAGAGACCCAGTACTTC	CASRTQDRYQETQYF
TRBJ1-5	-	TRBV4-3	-	TGCGCCAGCAGCCAAGATATGAATCAGCCCCAGCATTTT	CASSQDMNQPQHF
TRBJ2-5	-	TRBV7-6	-	TGTGCCAGCAGCATTATTCGGGGGGCCCAGGAGACCCAGTACTTC	CASSIIRGAQETQYF
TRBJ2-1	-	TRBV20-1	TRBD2	TGCAGTGCTCTAGCGGGGGGGCCCGGCGAGCAGTTCTTC	CSALAGGPGEQFF
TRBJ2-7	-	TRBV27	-	TGTGCCAGCAAGGCCCCGGGCCACGAGCAGTACTTC	CASKAPGHEQYF
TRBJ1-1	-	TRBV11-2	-	TGTGCCAGCAGCCCGATGGGCAGCAAAGCTTTCTTT	CASSPMGSKAFF
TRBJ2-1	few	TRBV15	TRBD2	TGTGCCACCAGCAGAGATCGTCAGCGGGGTCGGGGACTTCCCTACAATGAGCAGTTCTTC	CATSRDRQRGRGLPYNEQFF
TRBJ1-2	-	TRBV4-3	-	TGCGCCAGCAGCCAAGATACAGTAAGGGTTTATGGCTACACCTTC	CASSQDTVRVYGYTF
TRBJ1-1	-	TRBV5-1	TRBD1	TGCGCCAGCAGCGCAGGACAGGGGGGCGAAGTGAACACTGAAGCTTTCTTT	CASSAGQGGEVNTEAFF
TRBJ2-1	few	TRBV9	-	TGTGCCAGCAGCGTAGCTCCCGCCGATGAGCAGTTCTTC	CASSVAPADEQFF
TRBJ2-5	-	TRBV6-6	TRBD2	TGTGCCAGCAGCGGGGGGGCCGCCGAGACCCAGTACTTC	CASSGGAAETQYF
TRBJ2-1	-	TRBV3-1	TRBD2	TGTGCCAGCAGCCGATCACTAGCGGGGGGGCGGGTGCAGTTCTTC	CASSRSLAGGRVQFF
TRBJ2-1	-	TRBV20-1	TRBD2	TGCAGTGCCGACCTGGGCGCGGGGGATTACAATGAGCAGTTCTTC	CSADLGAGDYNEQFF
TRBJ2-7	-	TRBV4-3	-	TGCGCCAGCAGCCAAGTGGCGGACTCCTATGAGCAGTACTTC	CASSQVADSYEQYF
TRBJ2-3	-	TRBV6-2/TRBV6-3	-	TGTGCCAGCAGCCCTCCGTCCGATACGCAGTATTTT	CASSPPSDTQYF
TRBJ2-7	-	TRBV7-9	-	TGTGCCAGCGGCAAATTAGAGGGGTACGAGCAGTACTTC	CASGKLEGYEQYF
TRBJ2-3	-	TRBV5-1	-	TGCGCCAGCAGTTGGCGGACGGTGAGCACAGATACGCAGTATTTT	CASSWRTVSTDTQYF
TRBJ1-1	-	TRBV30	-	TGTGCCTGGAAAGCGAACACTGAAGCTTTCTTT	CAWKANTEAFF
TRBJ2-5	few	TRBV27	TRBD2	TGTGCCAGCAGTTTGGCGGGGGGGGCGTCGGAGACCCAGTACTTC	CASSLAGGASETQYF
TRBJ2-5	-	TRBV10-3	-	TGTGCCATCAGTGGACCAGGACAAGAGACCCAGTACTTC	CAISGPGQETQYF
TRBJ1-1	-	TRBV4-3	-	TGCGCCAGCAGCCAAGATCGGAGGGGAGGCGAAGCTTTCTTT	CASSQDRRGGEAFF
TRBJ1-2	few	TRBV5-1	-	TGCGCCAGCAGCACACAACCATTAGCCGGCTCGTCCTATGGCTACACCTTC	CASSTQPLAGSSYGYTF
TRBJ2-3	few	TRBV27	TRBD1	TGTGCCAGCAGTTCGCGCGACAGGGGGCTCACAGATACGCAGTATTTT	CASSSRDRGLTDTQYF
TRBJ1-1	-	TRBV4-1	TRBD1	TGCGCCAGCAGCCCAGGTCGGACAGGCCCTTCCGGGGCTTTCTTT	CASSPGRTGPSGAFF
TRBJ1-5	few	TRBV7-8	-	TGTGCCAGCAGCCAACGGGTGATAAATCAGCCCCAGCATTTT	CASSQRVINQPQHF
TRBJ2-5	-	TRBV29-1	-	TGCAGCGTTGGAGGGCCAGAGGGCATCCAAGAGACCCAGTACTTC	CSVGGPEGIQETQYF
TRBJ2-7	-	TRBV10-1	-	TGCGCCAGCAGTAAGGACAGATTCTCCTACGAGCAGTACTTC	CASSKDRFSYEQYF
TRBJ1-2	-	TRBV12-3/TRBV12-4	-	TGTGCCAGCAGATTAAGTTCTAACTATGGCTACACCTTC	CASRLSSNYGYTF
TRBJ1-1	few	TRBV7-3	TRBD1	TGTGCCAGCAGCAAGGACAGGGGCACTGAAGCTTTCTTT	CASSKDRGTEAFF
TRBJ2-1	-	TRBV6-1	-	TGTGCCAGCAGTGAGCGTCGGCCCTACAATGAGCAGTTCTTC	CASSERRPYNEQFF
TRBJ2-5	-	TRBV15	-	TGTGCCACCAGCAGAGATAAGAGGCAGGCCCCATTTCTGAACTTC	CATSRDKRQAPFLNF
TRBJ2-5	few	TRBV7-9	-	TGTGCCAGCAGCTTAATGAGAAGCGGACGAGGGGAGACCCAGTACTTC	CASSLMRSGRGETQYF
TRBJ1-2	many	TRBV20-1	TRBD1	TGCAGTGCTCGACGCGACAGGGTCTATGGCTACACCTTC	CSARRDRVYGYTF
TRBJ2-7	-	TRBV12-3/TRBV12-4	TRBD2	TGTGCCAGCAGTCCCTTAGGTGCGGGGGGTCTACTCTACGAGCAGTACTTC	CASSPLGAGGLLYEQYF
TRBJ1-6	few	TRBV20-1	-	TGCAGTGCCGCGACCGAGTATAATTCACCCCTCCACTTT	CSAATEYNSPLHF
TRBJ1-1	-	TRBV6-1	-	TGTGCCAGCAGTGAATTGTGGCTTGAAGCTTTCTTT	CASSELWLEAFF
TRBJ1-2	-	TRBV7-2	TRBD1	TGTGCCAGCACCCGCACTGGACAGGCCGGGGATGGCTACACCTTC	CASTRTGQAGDGYTF
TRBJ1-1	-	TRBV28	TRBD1	TGTGCCAGCAGTCCCGGGACAGGGGGCGCAAGGAGTGCTTTCTTT	CASSPGTGGARSAFF
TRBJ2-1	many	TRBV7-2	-	TGTGCCAGCAGCCAGTCGGGTTATGAGCAGTTCTTC	CASSQSGYEQFF
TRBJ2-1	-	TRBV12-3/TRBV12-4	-	TGTGCCAGCAGTCTCCGGGTTTACAATGAGCAGTTCTTC	CASSLRVYNEQFF
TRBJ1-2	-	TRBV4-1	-	TGCGCCAGCAGCCAAGTCGGCTTTTCTAATGGCTACACCTTC	CASSQVGFSNGYTF
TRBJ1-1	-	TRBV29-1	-	TGCAGCGTTGAAGAAATGGAGACCGAAGACACTGAAGCTTTCTTT	CSVEEMETEDTEAFF
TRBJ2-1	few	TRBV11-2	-	TGTGCCAGCAGCCTCGGGACCGCCAATGAGCAGTTCTTC	CASSLGTANEQFF
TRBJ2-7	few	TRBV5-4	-	TGTGCCAGCAGCCAAGACAGTTACGAGCAGTACTTC	CASSQDSYEQYF